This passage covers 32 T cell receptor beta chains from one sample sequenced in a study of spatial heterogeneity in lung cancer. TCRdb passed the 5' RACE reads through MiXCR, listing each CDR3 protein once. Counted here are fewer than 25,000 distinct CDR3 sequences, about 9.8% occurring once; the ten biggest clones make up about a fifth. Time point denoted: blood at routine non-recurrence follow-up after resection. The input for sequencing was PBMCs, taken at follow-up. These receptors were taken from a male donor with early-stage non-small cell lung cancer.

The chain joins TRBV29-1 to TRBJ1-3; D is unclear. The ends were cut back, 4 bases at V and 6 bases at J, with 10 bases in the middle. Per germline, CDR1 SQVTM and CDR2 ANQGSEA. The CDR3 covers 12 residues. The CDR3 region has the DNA TGCAGCGTTGCGGAGTCCAAAAACACCATATATTTT. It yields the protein CSVAESKNTIYF.

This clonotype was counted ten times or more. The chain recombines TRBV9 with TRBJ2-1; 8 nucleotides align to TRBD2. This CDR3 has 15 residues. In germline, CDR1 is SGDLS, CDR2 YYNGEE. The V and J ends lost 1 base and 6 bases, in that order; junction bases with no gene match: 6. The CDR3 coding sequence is TGTGCCAGCAGCGTACAAGCGGGGGTTTCCAATGAGCAGTTCTTC. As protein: CASSVQAGVSNEQFF.

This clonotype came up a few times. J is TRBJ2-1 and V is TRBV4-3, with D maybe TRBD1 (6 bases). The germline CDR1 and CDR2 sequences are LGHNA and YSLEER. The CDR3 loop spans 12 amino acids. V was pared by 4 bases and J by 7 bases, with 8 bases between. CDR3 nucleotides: TGCGCCAGCAGCCCCGACAGGAATGAGCAGTTCTTC. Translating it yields CASSPDRNEQFF.

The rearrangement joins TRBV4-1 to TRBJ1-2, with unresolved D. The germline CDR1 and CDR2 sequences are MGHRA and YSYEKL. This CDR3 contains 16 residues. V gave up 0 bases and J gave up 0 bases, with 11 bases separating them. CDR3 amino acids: CASSQEASTTNYGYTF. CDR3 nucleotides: TGCGCCAGCAGCCAAGAGGCCAGCACAACTAACTATGGCTACACCTTC.

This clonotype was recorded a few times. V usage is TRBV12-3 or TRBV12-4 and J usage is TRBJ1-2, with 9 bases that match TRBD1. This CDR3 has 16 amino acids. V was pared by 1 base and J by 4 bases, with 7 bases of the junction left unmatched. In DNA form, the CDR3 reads TGTGCCAGCAGTTTAGTCAGGACAGGGGACGGCTATGGCTACACCTTC. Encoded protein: CASSLVRTGDGYGYTF.

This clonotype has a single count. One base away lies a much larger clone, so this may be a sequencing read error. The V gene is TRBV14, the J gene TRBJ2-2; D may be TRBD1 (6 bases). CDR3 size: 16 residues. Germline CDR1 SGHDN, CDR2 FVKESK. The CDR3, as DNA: TGTGCCAGCACCCAAGGGACATCGACAATCACCGGGGAGCTGTTTTTT. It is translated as CASTQGTSTITGELFF.

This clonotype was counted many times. This chain's CDR3 is CSARGGGDRKLFF. CDR3 nucleotide sequence: TGCAGTGCTCGAGGAGGGGGCGATAGAAAACTGTTTTTT. The chain carries TRBV20-1 and TRBJ1-4, with 7 bases that match TRBD1. The CDR3 sequence is 13 residues long. Germline CDR1 is DFQATT and CDR2 is SNEGSKA (reference sequence). V lost 5 bases, J lost 10 bases, and 10 bases stayed unmatched.

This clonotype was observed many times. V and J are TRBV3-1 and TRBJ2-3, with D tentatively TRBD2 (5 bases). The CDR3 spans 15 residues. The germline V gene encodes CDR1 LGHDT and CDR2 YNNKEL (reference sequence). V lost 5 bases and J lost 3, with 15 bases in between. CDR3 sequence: CASSSPPRGTDTQYF. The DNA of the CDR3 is TGTGCCAGCAGCTCCCCGCCCCGAGGGACAGATACGCAGTATTTT.

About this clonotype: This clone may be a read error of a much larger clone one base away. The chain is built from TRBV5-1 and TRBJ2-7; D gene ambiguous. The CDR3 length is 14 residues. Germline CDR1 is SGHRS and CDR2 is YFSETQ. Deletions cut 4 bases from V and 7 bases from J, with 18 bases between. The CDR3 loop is CASSLWVGLGEQYF. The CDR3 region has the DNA TGCGCCAGCAGCCTTTGGGTCGGCCTAGGGGAGCAGTACTTC.

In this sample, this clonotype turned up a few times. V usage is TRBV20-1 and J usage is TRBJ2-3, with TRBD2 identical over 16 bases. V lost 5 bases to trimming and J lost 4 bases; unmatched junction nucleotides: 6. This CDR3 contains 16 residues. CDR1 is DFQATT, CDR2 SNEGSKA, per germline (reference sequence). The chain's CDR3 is CSAPGLAGGLADTQYF. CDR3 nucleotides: TGCAGTGCTCCGGGACTAGCGGGGGGGTTGGCAGATACGCAGTATTTT.

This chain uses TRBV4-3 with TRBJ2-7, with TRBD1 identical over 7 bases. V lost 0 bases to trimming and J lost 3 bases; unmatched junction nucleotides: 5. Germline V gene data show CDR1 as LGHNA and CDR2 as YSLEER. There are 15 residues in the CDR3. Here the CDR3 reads CASSQEGRGIYEQYF. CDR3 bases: TGCGCCAGCAGCCAAGAAGGCAGGGGGATCTACGAGCAGTACTTC.

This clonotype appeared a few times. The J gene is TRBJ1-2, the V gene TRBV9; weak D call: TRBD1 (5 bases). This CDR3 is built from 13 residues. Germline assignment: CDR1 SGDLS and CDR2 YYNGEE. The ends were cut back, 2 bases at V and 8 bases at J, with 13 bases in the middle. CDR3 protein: CASSVRGPPGYTF. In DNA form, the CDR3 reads TGTGCCAGCAGCGTGCGGGGCCCGCCGGGCTACACCTTC.

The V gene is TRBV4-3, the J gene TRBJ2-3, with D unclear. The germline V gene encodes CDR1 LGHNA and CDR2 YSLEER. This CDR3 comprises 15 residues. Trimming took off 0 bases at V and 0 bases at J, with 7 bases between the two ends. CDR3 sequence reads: CASSQEPFSTDTQYF. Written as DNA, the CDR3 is TGCGCCAGCAGCCAAGAGCCGTTTAGCACAGATACGCAGTATTTT.

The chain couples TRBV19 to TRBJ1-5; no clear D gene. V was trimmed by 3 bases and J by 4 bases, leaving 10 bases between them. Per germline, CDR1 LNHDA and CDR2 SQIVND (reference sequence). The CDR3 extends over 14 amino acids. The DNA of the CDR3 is TGTGCCAGTAGTATGGTACAGAGAAATCAGCCCCAGCATTTT. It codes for CASSMVQRNQPQHF.

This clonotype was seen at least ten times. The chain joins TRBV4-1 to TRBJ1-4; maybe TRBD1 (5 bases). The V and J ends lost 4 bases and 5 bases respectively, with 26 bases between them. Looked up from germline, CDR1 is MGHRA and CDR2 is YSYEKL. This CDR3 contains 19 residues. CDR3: CASSRVFSPQWGLNEKLFF. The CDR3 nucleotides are TGCGCCAGCAGCCGGGTTTTCTCCCCCCAATGGGGCTTGAATGAAAAACTGTTTTTT.

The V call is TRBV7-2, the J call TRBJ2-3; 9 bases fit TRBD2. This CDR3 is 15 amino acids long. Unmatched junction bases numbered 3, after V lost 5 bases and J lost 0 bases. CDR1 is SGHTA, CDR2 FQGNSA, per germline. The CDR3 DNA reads TGTGCCAGCAGCCGCGGGGGGGACAGCACAGATACGCAGTATTTT. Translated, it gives CASSRGGDSTDTQYF.

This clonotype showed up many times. CDR3: CASRAGTTYNEQFF. The CDR3 coding sequence is TGTGCCAGCAGAGCCGGGACAACCTACAATGAGCAGTTCTTC. The chain employs TRBV13 and TRBJ2-1; a possible D gene is TRBD1 (6 bases). V lost 6 bases, J lost 2 bases, and 11 bases lay in between. Germline V gene lookup returns CDR1 PRHDT and CDR2 FYEKMQ (reference sequence). CDR3 size: 14 residues.

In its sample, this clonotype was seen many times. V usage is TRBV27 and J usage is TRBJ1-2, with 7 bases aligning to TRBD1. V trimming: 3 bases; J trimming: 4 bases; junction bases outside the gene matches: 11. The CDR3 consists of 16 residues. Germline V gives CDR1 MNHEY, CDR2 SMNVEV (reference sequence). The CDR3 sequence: CASSFHQTGHLYGYTF. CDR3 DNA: TGTGCCAGCAGTTTCCACCAGACAGGGCACCTCTATGGCTACACCTTC.

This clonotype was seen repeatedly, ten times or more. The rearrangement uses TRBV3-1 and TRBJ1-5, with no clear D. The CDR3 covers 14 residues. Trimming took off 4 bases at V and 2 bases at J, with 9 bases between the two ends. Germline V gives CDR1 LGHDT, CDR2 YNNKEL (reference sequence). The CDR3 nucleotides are TGTGCCAGCAGCCCCCGGGTCGGCAATCAGCCCCAGCATTTT. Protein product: CASSPRVGNQPQHF. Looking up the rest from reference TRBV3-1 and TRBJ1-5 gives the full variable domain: DTAVSQTPKYLVTQMGNDKSIKCEQNLGHDTMYWYKQDSKKFLKIMFSYNNKELIINETVPNRFSPKSPDKAHLNLHINSLELGDSAVYFCASSPRVGNQPQHFGDGTRLSIL.

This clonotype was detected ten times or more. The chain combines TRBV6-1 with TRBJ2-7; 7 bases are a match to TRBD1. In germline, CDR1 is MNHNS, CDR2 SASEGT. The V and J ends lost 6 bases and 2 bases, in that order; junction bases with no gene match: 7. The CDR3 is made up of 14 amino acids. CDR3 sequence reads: CASRLTGFPYEQYF. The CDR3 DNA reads TGTGCCAGCAGACTGACAGGGTTCCCCTACGAGCAGTACTTC.

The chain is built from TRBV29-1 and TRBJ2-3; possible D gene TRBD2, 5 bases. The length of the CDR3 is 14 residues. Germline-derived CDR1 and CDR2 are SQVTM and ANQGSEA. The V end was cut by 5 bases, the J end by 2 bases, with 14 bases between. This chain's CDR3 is CSVRLQPNTDTQYF. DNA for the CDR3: TGCAGCGTTAGACTACAACCTAACACAGATACGCAGTATTTT.

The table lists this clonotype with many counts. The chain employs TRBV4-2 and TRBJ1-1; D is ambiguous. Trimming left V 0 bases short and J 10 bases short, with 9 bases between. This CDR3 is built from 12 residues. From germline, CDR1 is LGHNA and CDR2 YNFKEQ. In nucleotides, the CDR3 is TGTGCCAGCAGCCAAGATACCATGGGAGCTTTCTTT. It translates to CASSQDTMGAFF.

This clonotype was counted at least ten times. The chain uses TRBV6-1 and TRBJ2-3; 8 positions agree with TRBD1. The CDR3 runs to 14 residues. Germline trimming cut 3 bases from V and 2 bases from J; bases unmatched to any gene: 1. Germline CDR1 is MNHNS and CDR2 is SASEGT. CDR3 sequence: CASSDRGPTDTQYF. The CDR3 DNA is TGTGCCAGCAGTGACAGGGGGCCCACAGATACGCAGTATTTT.

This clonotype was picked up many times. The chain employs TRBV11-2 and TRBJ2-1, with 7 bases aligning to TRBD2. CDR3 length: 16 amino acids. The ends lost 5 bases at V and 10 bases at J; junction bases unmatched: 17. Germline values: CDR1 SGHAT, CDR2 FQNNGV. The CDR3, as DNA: TGTGCCAGCAGCAGCAGGATGAGCGGGGTCCTGGGGGAGCAGTTCTTC. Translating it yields CASSSRMSGVLGEQFF.

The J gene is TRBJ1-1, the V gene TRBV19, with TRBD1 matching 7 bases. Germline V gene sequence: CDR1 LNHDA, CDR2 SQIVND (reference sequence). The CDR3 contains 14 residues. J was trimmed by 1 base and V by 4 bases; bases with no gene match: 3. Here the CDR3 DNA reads TGTGCCAGTAGTACACAGGGGACGAACACTGAAGCTTTCTTT. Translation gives CASSTQGTNTEAFF.

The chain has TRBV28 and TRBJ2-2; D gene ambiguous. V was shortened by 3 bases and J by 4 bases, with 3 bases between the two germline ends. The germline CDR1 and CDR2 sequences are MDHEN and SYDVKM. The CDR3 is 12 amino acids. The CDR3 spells CASSFVTGELFF. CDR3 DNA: TGTGCCAGCAGTTTCGTCACCGGGGAGCTGTTTTTT.

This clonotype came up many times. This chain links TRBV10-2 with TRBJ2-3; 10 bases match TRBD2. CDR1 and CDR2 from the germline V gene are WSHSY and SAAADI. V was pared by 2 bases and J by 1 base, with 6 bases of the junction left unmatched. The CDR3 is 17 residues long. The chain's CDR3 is CASSEPTSGDGTDTQYF. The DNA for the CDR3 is TGCGCCAGCAGTGAGCCCACTAGCGGGGATGGCACAGATACGCAGTATTTT.

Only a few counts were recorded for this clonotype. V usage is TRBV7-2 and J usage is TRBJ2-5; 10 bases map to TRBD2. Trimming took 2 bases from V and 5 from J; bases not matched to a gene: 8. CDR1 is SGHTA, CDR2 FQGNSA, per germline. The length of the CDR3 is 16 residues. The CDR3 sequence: CASSLSSGGAEETQYF. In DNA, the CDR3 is TGTGCCAGCAGCTTATCAAGCGGGGGGGCCGAGGAGACCCAGTACTTC.

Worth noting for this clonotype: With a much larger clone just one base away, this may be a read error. CDR3: CASSPIGQGGNSPLHF. The CDR3 DNA follows: TGTGCCAGCAGTCCCATCGGCCAGGGGGGAAATTCACCCCTCCACTTT. The rearrangement joins TRBV27 to TRBJ1-6; 7 positions agree with TRBD1. This CDR3 region has 16 residues. The germline V gene encodes CDR1 MNHEY and CDR2 SMNVEV (reference sequence). Trimming removed 5 bases from V and 7 bases from J; junction bases left unmatched: 11.

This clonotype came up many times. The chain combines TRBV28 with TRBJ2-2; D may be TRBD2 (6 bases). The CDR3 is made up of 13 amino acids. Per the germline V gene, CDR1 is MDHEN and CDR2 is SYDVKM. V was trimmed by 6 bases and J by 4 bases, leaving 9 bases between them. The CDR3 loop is CASSPTSTGELFF. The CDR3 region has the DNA TGTGCCAGCAGCCCGACTAGCACCGGGGAGCTGTTTTTT.

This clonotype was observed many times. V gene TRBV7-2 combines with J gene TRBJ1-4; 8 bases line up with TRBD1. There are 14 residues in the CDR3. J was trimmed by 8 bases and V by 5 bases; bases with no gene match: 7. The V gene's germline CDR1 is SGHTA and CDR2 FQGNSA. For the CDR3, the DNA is TGTGCCAGCAGCACTCCGGGACAGGCGGAAAAACTGTTTTTT. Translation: CASSTPGQAEKLFF.

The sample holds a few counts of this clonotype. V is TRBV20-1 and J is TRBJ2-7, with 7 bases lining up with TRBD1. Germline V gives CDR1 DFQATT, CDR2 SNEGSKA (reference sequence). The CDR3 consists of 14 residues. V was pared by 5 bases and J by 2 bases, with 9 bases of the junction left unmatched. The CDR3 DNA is TGCAGTGCTCCTCGGGACAGTCAACCCTACGAGCAGTACTTC. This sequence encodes CSAPRDSQPYEQYF.